This passage covers 25 T cell receptor beta chains from one sample sequenced in a study of blood T cell repertoires in COVID-19. TCRdb's copy holds only in-frame clones and misses some; the assay was immunoSEQ multiplex PCR. The repertoire includes 120,000 or so clones, roughly 80% of them detected once, and 16% sits in the top ten. Sequenced sample: peripheral blood. The receptors here all came from a woman aged 60-75 years with acute or convalescent COVID-19.

The chain recombines TRBV11-2 with TRBJ1-5; no clear D gene. CDR1 and CDR2 (germline): SGHAT, FQNNGV. CDR3 length: 16 amino acids. Trimming shortened V by 0 bases and J by 0 bases, and 9 bases separated the two germline ends. CDR3 region: CASSLDGHYSNQPQHF. The CDR3 DNA reads as TGTGCCAGCAGCTTAGATGGGCATTATAGCAATCAGCCCCAGCATTTT. Together with reference TRBV11-2 and TRBJ1-5, the CDR3 gives the full variable domain: EAGVAQSPRYKIIEKRQSVAFWCNPISGHATLYWYQQILGQGPKLLIQFQNNGVVDDSQLPKDRFSAERLKGVDSTLKIQPAKLEDSAVYLCASSLDGHYSNQPQHFGDGTRLSIL.

This sequence joins TRBV28 and TRBJ1-2; TRBD1 agrees at 7 bases. The V gene's germline CDR1 is MDHEN and CDR2 SYDVKM. The CDR3 covers 14 residues. Trimming removed 4 bases from V and 0 bases from J; junction bases left unmatched: 2. The CDR3 nucleotides are TGTGCCAGCAGTTCCGACAGGGCTAACTATGGCTACACCTTC. The encoded protein is CASSSDRANYGYTF.

The chain carries TRBV5-6 and TRBJ1-4, with 12 bases aligning to TRBD1. Trimming cost V 4 bases and J 8 bases; bases outside gene matches: 6. The CDR3 runs to 15 residues. Germline loops: CDR1 SGHDT, CDR2 YYEEEE. CDR3 amino acids: CASSAGQGAGEKLFF. In DNA, the CDR3 is TGTGCCAGCAGCGCGGGACAGGGGGCAGGGGAAAAACTGTTTTTT.

The chain recombines TRBV7-2 with TRBJ2-4; D is perhaps TRBD1 (6 bases). Trimming removed 3 bases from V and 5 bases from J, with 8 bases in between. Per the germline V gene, CDR1 is SGHTA and CDR2 is FQGNSA. The CDR3 has 13 residues. CDR3 DNA: TGTGCCAGCAGCTTTAAGGGGGAAAACATTCAGTACTTC. Its translation is CASSFKGENIQYF. Looking up the rest from reference TRBV7-2 and TRBJ2-4 gives the full variable domain: GAGVSQSPSNKVTEKGKDVELRCDPISGHTALYWYRQSLGQGLEFLIYFQGNSAPDKSGLPSDRFSAERTGGSVSTLTIQRTQQEDSAVYLCASSFKGENIQYFGAGTRLSVL.

The chain carries TRBV5-4 and TRBJ2-1; 8 nucleotides match TRBD1. V shed 4 bases, J shed 3 bases, and the junction held 6 bases outside the gene matches. The CDR3 contains 15 residues. Germline V CDR1 and CDR2: SGHNT, YYREEE (reference sequence). CDR3: CASSATGAFYNEQFF. The CDR3 DNA is TGTGCCAGCAGCGCGACAGGGGCGTTCTACAATGAGCAGTTCTTC.

This sequence joins TRBV14 and TRBJ1-1, with D unresolved. With 0 bases removed from V and 1 base from J, the gap between germline ends came to 3 bases. Germline CDR1 SGHDN, CDR2 FVKESK. CDR3 length: 13 residues. CDR3 amino acids: CASSQDGNTEAFF. CDR3 in DNA: TGTGCCAGCAGCCAAGACGGGAACACTGAAGCTTTCTTT.

The J gene is TRBJ1-3, the V gene TRBV30, with TRBD1 identical over 8 bases. The germline V gene has CDR1 GTSNPN and CDR2 SVGIG (reference sequence). V shed 3 bases, J shed 8 bases, and the junction held 6 bases outside the gene matches. The CDR3 length is 13 residues. The CDR3 DNA reads TGTGCCTGGAGCGATGACAGGGGCTACACCATATATTTT. The encoded protein is CAWSDDRGYTIYF.

The chain combines TRBV5-1 with TRBJ2-1; 7 positions agree with TRBD1. Trimming took 3 bases from V and 2 from J; bases not matched to a gene: 5. CDR1 is SGHRS, CDR2 YFSETQ, per germline. The CDR3 runs to 15 residues. CDR3 in amino acids: CASSSTGSTYNEQFF. CDR3 sequence (DNA): TGCGCCAGCAGCTCGACAGGGTCAACCTACAATGAGCAGTTCTTC.

CDR3 in DNA: TGCAGCGCCATGACAGGGACACAGCCCCAGCATTTT. Protein: CSAMTGTQPQHF. The gene calls are TRBV29-1 and TRBJ1-5; 7 bases are shared with TRBD1. Trimming removed 7 bases from V and 7 bases from J; junction bases left unmatched: 7. The CDR3 runs 12 residues. Germline loops: CDR1 SQVTM, CDR2 ANQGSEA.

The genes are TRBV30 and TRBJ1-1, with TRBD1 identical over 10 bases. There are 16 residues in the CDR3. Per germline, CDR1 GTSNPN and CDR2 SVGIG (reference sequence). Trimming cost V 0 bases and J 7 bases; bases outside gene matches: 11. The CDR3 spells CAWSVPPGQGFYEAFF. The CDR3 nucleotides are TGTGCCTGGAGTGTACCCCCGGGACAGGGGTTTTATGAAGCTTTCTTT. Full variable domain (outside the CDR3, taken from reference TRBV30 and TRBJ1-1): SQTIHQWPATLVQPVGSPLSLECTVEGTSNPNLYWYRQAAGRGLQLLFYSVGIGQISSEVPQNLSASRPQDRQFILSSKKLLLSDSGFYLCAWSVPPGQGFYEAFFGQGTRLTVV.

J is TRBJ1-6 and V is TRBV30; D is ambiguous. With 0 bases removed from V and 9 bases from J, the gap between germline ends came to 12 bases. CDR3 length: 14 residues. Germline CDR1 reads GTSNPN; CDR2 reads SVGIG (reference sequence). The DNA for the CDR3 is TGTGCCTGGAGTGTAATCCCGCGGGGTTCACCCCTCCACTTT. This sequence encodes CAWSVIPRGSPLHF.

The chain recombines TRBV2 with TRBJ1-6, with 8 bases identical to TRBD1. Germline CDR1 is SNHLY and CDR2 is FYNNEI. The CDR3 extends over 14 amino acids. V shed 5 bases, J shed 10 bases, and the junction held 7 bases outside the gene matches. The CDR3 DNA reads TGTGCCAGCAGTCGACAGGGGAGGGACTCACCCCTCCACTTT. Its protein is CASSRQGRDSPLHF. Full variable domain (missing parts from reference TRBV2 and TRBJ1-6): EPEVTQTPSHQVTQMGQEVILRCVPISNHLYFYWYRQILGQKVEFLVSFYNNEISEKSEIFDDQFSVERPDGSNFTLKIRSTKLEDSAMYFCASSRQGRDSPLHFGNGTRLTVT.

The genes are TRBV5-4 and TRBJ1-1; the D gene is possibly TRBD1 (5 bases). The germline V gene encodes CDR1 SGHNT and CDR2 YYREEE (reference sequence). This CDR3 region has 12 residues. Trimming took 3 bases from V and 11 from J, leaving 14 bases between them. The DNA for the CDR3 is TGTGCCAGCAGCTGGCGGGGGACGACCGCTTTCTTT. Translated: CASSWRGTTAFF.

The chain recombines TRBV3-1 (or the pseudogene TRBV3-2) with TRBJ1-6; D possibly corresponds to TRBD1 (5 bases). The germline gives CDR1 LGHDT, CDR2 YNNKEL (reference sequence). The CDR3 totals 15 residues. Trimming shortened V by 4 bases and J by 6 bases, and 13 bases separated the two germline ends. CDR3 residues: CASSPRAGRNSPLHF. The CDR3 DNA reads as TGTGCCAGCAGCCCCAGGGCTGGGCGTAATTCACCCCTCCACTTT.

The rearrangement links TRBV7-9 to TRBJ1-1; D not certain. The CDR3 runs to 15 residues. The germline V and J ends were trimmed by 3 bases and 2 bases, with 13 bases remaining between them. Germline V gene data show CDR1 as SEHNR and CDR2 as FQNEAQ (reference sequence). This CDR3 is CASSFGGIGNTEAFF. CDR3 DNA: TGTGCCAGCAGCTTTGGAGGAATTGGAAACACTGAAGCTTTCTTT.

The table lists this clone with a count of one. This chain joins TRBV11-2 and TRBJ2-7; D possibly corresponds to TRBD2 (6 bases). Germline CDR1 and CDR2: SGHAT and FQNNGV. V was clipped by 1 base and J by 3 bases, with 16 bases between them. CDR3 size: 16 residues. CDR3 protein: CASSLVFGLGGYEQYF. CDR3 bases: TGTGCCAGCAGCTTAGTGTTCGGGCTCGGGGGCTACGAGCAGTACTTC.

The sample holds one count of this clone. This sample includes further DNA sequences coding for the same CDR3. The chain employs TRBV10-3 and TRBJ1-2; tentatively, D is TRBD1 (5 bases). The CDR3 runs to 14 residues. Between the trimmed V and J ends, which lost 0 bases and 4 bases, there was a span of 9 bases. Germline lookup yields CDR1 ENHRY and CDR2 SYGVKD. The CDR3 DNA sequence: TGTGCCATCAGTGAGTCTACAGGACGCTATGGCTACACCTTC. This gives the protein CAISESTGRYGYTF.

This clone has more than one count but fewer than ten. V usage is TRBV9 and J usage is TRBJ1-2, with 8 bases fitting TRBD1. The CDR3 length is 15 residues. The ends lost 2 bases at V and 7 bases at J; junction bases unmatched: 10. Germline V CDR1 and CDR2: SGDLS, YYNGEE. The CDR3 here is CASSVGTGATGGYTF. The CDR3 DNA sequence: TGTGCCAGCAGCGTGGGGACAGGCGCTACGGGTGGCTACACCTTC.

The chain employs TRBV28 and TRBJ1-2; 8 bases are a match to TRBD1. J gave up 2 bases and V 8 bases, and 7 bases lay outside the gene matches. Germline CDR1 MDHEN, CDR2 SYDVKM. There are 14 residues in the CDR3. CDR3 loop: CASLMGQANYGYTF. CDR3 nucleotides: TGTGCCAGCCTCATGGGACAGGCCAACTATGGCTACACCTTC.

This sequence joins TRBV27 and TRBJ2-2, with D possibly matching TRBD1 (5 bases). V was clipped by 3 bases and J by 7 bases, with 12 bases between them. CDR1 and CDR2 from the germline V gene are MNHEY and SMNVEV (reference sequence). This CDR3 has 14 residues. CDR3 DNA sequence: TGTGCCAGCAGTTTCGAGGAAAGGGGCGGGGAGCTGTTTTTT. This encodes CASSFEERGGELFF.

This clone is a singleton in its sample. The V and J genes are TRBV6-5 and TRBJ1-1, with D maybe TRBD1 (5 bases). Per the germline V gene, CDR1 is MNHEY and CDR2 is SVGAGI. Trimming shortened V by 6 bases and J by 5 bases, and 13 bases separated the two germline ends. The CDR3 contains 13 residues. The CDR3 is CASSSLGGTEAFF. CDR3 in DNA: TGTGCCAGCAGCTCTTTGGGGGGGACTGAAGCTTTCTTT.

The chain is built from TRBV6-5 and TRBJ1-5, with 8 nucleotides matching TRBD1. Germline values: CDR1 MNHEY, CDR2 SVGAGI. CDR3 length: 14 residues. V gave up 6 bases and J gave up 6 bases; unmatched junction bases: 7. The CDR3 region has the DNA TGTGCCAGCAGCCGCGACAGGGGCGGTCAGCCCCAGCATTTT. Protein sequence: CASSRDRGGQPQHF.

The CDR3 region has the DNA TGCGCCAGCAGCTTGGGGCTGGGGGGTAATTCACCCCTCCACTTT. This encodes CASSLGLGGNSPLHF. The chain has TRBV5-1 and TRBJ1-6, with D perhaps matching TRBD1 (5 bases). V lost 0 bases and J lost 6, with 10 bases in between. Germline V gives CDR1 SGHRS, CDR2 YFSETQ. The CDR3 totals 15 residues.

This sequence joins TRBV4-3 and TRBJ2-6, with 8 bases identical to TRBD2. The germline V gene has CDR1 LGHNA and CDR2 YSLEER. The CDR3 is made up of 17 amino acids. The V and J ends lost 0 bases and 8 bases, in that order; junction bases with no gene match: 9. The CDR3 reads CASSQDSGTAVTNVLTF. The DNA of the CDR3 is TGCGCCAGCAGCCAAGATAGCGGGACTGCGGTAACCAACGTCCTGACTTTC.

This chain uses TRBV24-1 with TRBJ2-7, with D unclear. Deletions cut 2 bases from V and 2 bases from J, with 12 bases between. The CDR3 covers 15 residues. Germline loops: CDR1 KGHDR, CDR2 SFDVKD. The CDR3 coding sequence is TGTGCCACCAGTGATTCGCGGAAAACGACCTACGAGCAGTACTTC. Protein sequence: CATSDSRKTTYEQYF.